These 19 T cell receptor beta chains originate from one sample sequenced in a study of blood T cell repertoires in COVID-19. Profiling relied on immunoSEQ multiplex PCR, and the TCRdb table lists in-frame clones only, not all of them. The repertoire includes 150,000 to 180,000 clones, roughly 88% of them detected once, and roughly 9.8% sits in the top ten. What was sequenced was peripheral blood. The receptors come from a woman aged 50 to 65 with acute or convalescent COVID-19.

The chain is built from TRBV21-1 and TRBJ2-7; the table assigns TRBD1, which was not confirmed against the DNA. TRBV21-1 corresponds to a pseudogene. This CDR3 region has 14 residues. CDR3 loop: CASSKSQDTYEQYF. The CDR3 nucleotides are TGTGCCAGCAGCAAATCCCAGGACACCTACGAGCAGTACTTC.

The genes are TRBV11-3 and TRBJ1-1, with 11 positions matching TRBD1. J lost 5 bases, V lost 6 bases, and 8 bases had no gene match. The length of the CDR3 is 15 residues. The germline V gene has CDR1 SGHNT and CDR2 YENEEA. The CDR3 sequence is CASSPGQGVPTEAFF. In DNA, the CDR3 is TGTGCCAGCAGTCCGGGACAGGGGGTGCCGACTGAAGCTTTCTTT.

The V and J genes are TRBV5-5 and TRBJ1-1; D not certain. Germline CDR1 is SGHKS and CDR2 is YYEKEE (reference sequence). The length of the CDR3 is 13 residues. The V and J ends lost 0 bases and 11 bases respectively, with 14 bases between them. The CDR3 reads CASSLGVDTQAFF. The CDR3 DNA reads TGTGCCAGCAGCTTGGGGGTCGACACCCAGGCTTTCTTT.

This clone was counted only a few times. Other nucleotide sequences in the sample specify the same CDR3. CDR3 protein: CAISGTGTTDTQYF. The CDR3 DNA sequence: TGTGCCATCAGCGGGACTGGTACCACAGATACGCAGTATTTT. V is TRBV10-3 and J is TRBJ2-3; weak D call: TRBD2 (6 bases). V shed 6 bases and J shed 2 bases, with 12 bases lying between them. CDR1 and CDR2 (germline): ENHRY, SYGVKD. The CDR3 sequence is 14 residues long.

The chain has TRBV24-1 and TRBJ2-3; maybe TRBD2 (5 bases). The CDR3 extends over 16 amino acids. Germline assignment: CDR1 KGHDR and CDR2 SFDVKD. The ends were cut back, 2 bases at V and 2 bases at J, with 13 bases in the middle. CDR3 nucleotide sequence: TGTGCCACCAGTGATTCGGCGAGGGTATTCACAGATACGCAGTATTTT. Translation: CATSDSARVFTDTQYF.

This clone turned up a few times. The chain carries TRBV19 and TRBJ1-2, with 7 bases that match TRBD1. CDR1 is LNHDA and CDR2 is SQIVND in the germline V gene (reference sequence). The CDR3 has 16 amino acids. V gave up 3 bases and J gave up 4 bases; unmatched junction bases: 11. The CDR3 DNA sequence: TGTGCCAGTAGTATGGCACAGTACAGGGGACGCTATGGCTACACCTTC. Translating it yields CASSMAQYRGRYGYTF.

This chain uses TRBV6-4 with TRBJ2-1; 9 positions match TRBD2. The junction had 9 bases not matched to a gene; V was cut back by 5 bases and J by 7 bases. Germline V CDR1 and CDR2: MRHNA, SNTAGT. The CDR3 contains 15 residues. The CDR3, as DNA: TGTGCCAGCAGTTTTGAGCGGGGGGCCCTTAATGAGCAGTTCTTC. Protein: CASSFERGALNEQFF.

The V call is TRBV6-2 or TRBV6-3, the J call TRBJ2-1; 9 positions agree with TRBD2. This CDR3 is 15 amino acids long. After removal of 4 bases from V and 5 bases from J, the junction contained 6 bases not matched to a gene. The germline CDR1 and CDR2 sequences are MNHEY and SVGEGT. CDR3 loop: CASSSKRGDHNEQFF. CDR3 nucleotides: TGTGCCAGCAGTTCAAAGCGGGGGGATCACAATGAGCAGTTCTTC.

This chain connects TRBV7-2 to TRBJ1-2; D perhaps matches TRBD1 (5 bases). CDR1 and CDR2 from the germline V gene are SGHTA and FQGNSA. V was trimmed by 8 bases and J by 8 bases, leaving 21 bases between them. This CDR3 contains 14 residues. CDR3 sequence reads: CASSRGGTPLGYTF. Written as DNA, the CDR3 is TGTGCCAGCTCCCGGGGGGGAACCCCCCTAGGCTACACCTTC.

This chain connects TRBV28 to TRBJ1-2; a weak D match, TRBD1 (6 bases). The CDR3 is made up of 14 amino acids. V lost 6 bases, J lost 2 bases, and 13 bases lay in between. The V gene's germline CDR1 is MDHEN and CDR2 SYDVKM. The CDR3 loop is CASRLSDRNYGYTF. Here the CDR3 DNA reads TGTGCCAGCAGACTGTCCGACAGGAACTATGGCTACACCTTC.

The chain links TRBV19 to TRBJ2-1; D is perhaps TRBD1 (5 bases). The CDR3 length is 13 residues. From germline, CDR1 is LNHDA and CDR2 SQIVND (reference sequence). The V end was cut by 3 bases, the J end by 5 bases, with 8 bases between. CDR3 bases: TGTGCCAGTAGTATTGAACAGGACAATGAGCAGTTCTTC. Amino acid sequence: CASSIEQDNEQFF.

This chain uses TRBV5-1 with TRBJ1-1; D is possibly TRBD1 (6 bases). Germline lookup yields CDR1 SGHRS and CDR2 YFSETQ. Trimming removed 5 bases from V and 7 bases from J, with 12 bases in between. The CDR3 is 12 residues long. The CDR3 DNA reads TGCGCCAGCAGTTACGGACAGAGTGAAGCTTTCTTT. This sequence encodes CASSYGQSEAFF.

This clone was detected once. The V and J genes are TRBV29-1 and TRBJ1-2; 10 bases are a match to TRBD1. The germline CDR1 and CDR2 sequences are SQVTM and ANQGSEA. This CDR3 has 16 amino acids. V was clipped by 4 bases and J by 7 bases; unmatched bases: 15. The chain's CDR3 is CSVVGLGQGTGFGYTF. The CDR3 DNA sequence: TGCAGCGTTGTAGGGTTGGGACAGGGGACGGGTTTTGGCTACACCTTC.

This sequence joins TRBV24-1 and TRBJ2-2, with TRBD1 matching over 11 bases. Germline V CDR1 and CDR2: KGHDR, SFDVKD. The CDR3 contains 17 residues. V was pared by 6 bases and J by 3 bases, with 8 bases of the junction left unmatched. The CDR3 nucleotides are TGTGCCACCAGTCAAACCTCGGGACAGGGGGACACCGGGGAGCTGTTTTTT. As protein: CATSQTSGQGDTGELFF.

The rearrangement joins TRBV5-1 to TRBJ1-2; 10 bases agree with TRBD1. Germline V lookup: CDR1 SGHRS, CDR2 YFSETQ. This CDR3 spans 17 amino acids. V trimming: 4 bases; J trimming: 8 bases; junction bases outside the gene matches: 17. In DNA, the CDR3 is TGCGCCAGCAGCCCCGGCGGGGGAGACAGGGGGCTTCGGGGCTACACCTTC. The encoded protein is CASSPGGGDRGLRGYTF.

The V call is TRBV27, the J call TRBJ2-1, with 10 bases fitting TRBD2. The germline gives CDR1 MNHEY, CDR2 SMNVEV (reference sequence). CDR3 length: 17 amino acids. V shed 0 bases, J shed 7 bases, and the junction held 9 bases outside the gene matches. The CDR3, as DNA: TGTGCCAGCAGTTTATCCCTCTTACTAGCGGGAAAGAATGAGCAGTTCTTC. It yields the protein CASSLSLLLAGKNEQFF.

This chain joins TRBV3-1 (or the pseudogene TRBV3-2) and TRBJ2-1; no definite D call. In germline, CDR1 is LGHDT, CDR2 YNNKEL (reference sequence). This CDR3 is built from 13 residues. Trimming left V 1 base short and J 4 bases short, with 5 bases between. CDR3 sequence: CASSQVTYNEQFF. CDR3 in DNA: TGTGCCAGCAGCCAAGTGACATACAATGAGCAGTTCTTC.

The chain recombines TRBV4-2 with TRBJ2-1, with 9 bases aligning to TRBD2. The CDR3 contains 18 residues. The trim removed 0 bases at V and 4 bases at J, leaving 10 bases unmatched. Germline lookup yields CDR1 LGHNA and CDR2 YNFKEQ. Here the CDR3 DNA reads TGTGCCAGCAGCCAAGATTCCGTCGCAGCGGGAGGTTACAATGAGCAGTTCTTC. It codes for CASSQDSVAAGGYNEQFF.

The rearrangement uses TRBV9 and TRBJ1-1; 10 bases map to TRBD1. V lost 3 bases, J lost 10 bases, and 9 bases stayed unmatched. CDR3 size: 14 residues. CDR1 SGDLS and CDR2 YYNGEE come from the germline V gene. CDR3 region: CASSGGSGTGVAFF. The CDR3 nucleotides read TGTGCCAGCAGCGGGGGGTCCGGGACAGGGGTAGCTTTCTTT.